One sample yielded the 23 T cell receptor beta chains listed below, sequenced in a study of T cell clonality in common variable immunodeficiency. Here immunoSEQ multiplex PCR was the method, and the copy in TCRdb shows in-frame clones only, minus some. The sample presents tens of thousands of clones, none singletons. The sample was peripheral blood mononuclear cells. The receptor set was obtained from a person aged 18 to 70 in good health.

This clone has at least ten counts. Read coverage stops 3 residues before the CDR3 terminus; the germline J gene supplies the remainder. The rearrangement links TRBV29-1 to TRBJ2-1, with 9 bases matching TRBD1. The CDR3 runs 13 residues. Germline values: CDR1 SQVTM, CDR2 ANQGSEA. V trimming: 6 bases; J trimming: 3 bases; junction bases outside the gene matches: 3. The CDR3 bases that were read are TGCAGCGTGGACAGGGGCGGCTACAATGAG. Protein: CSVDRGGYNE. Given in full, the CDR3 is CSVDRGGYNEQFF.

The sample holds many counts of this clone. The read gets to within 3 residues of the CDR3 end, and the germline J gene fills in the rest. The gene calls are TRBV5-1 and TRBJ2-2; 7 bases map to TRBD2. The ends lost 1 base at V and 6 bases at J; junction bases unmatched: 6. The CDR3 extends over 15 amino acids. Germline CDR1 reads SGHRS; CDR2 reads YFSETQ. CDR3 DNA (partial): TGCGCCAGCAGCTTGATTGGCGGGAGTGCCGGGGAG. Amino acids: CASSLIGGSAGE. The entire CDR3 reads CASSLIGGSAGELFF.

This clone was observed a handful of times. The part of the CDR3 DNA that was read is TGTGCCAGCAGTGCCCGGGACTACCAAGAGACC. It codes for CASSARDYQET. The entire CDR3 reads CASSARDYQETQYF. The V gene is TRBV25-1, the J gene TRBJ2-5, with D possibly being TRBD2 (6 bases). The DNA ends 3 residues before the CDR3 does, and the rest of the CDR3 is filled in from the germline J gene. The V end was cut by 4 bases, the J end by 0 bases, with 9 bases between. Germline lookup yields CDR1 MGHDK and CDR2 SYGVNS. CDR3 length: 14 residues.

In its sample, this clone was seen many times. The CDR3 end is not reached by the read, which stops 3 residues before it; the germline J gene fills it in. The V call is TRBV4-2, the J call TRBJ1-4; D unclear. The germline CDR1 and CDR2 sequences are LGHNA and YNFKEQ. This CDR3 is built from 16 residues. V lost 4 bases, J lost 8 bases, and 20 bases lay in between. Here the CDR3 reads CASSPRRQSTREKLFF. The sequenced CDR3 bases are TGTGCCAGCAGCCCTCGGCGGCAGTCGACCCGAGAAAAA.

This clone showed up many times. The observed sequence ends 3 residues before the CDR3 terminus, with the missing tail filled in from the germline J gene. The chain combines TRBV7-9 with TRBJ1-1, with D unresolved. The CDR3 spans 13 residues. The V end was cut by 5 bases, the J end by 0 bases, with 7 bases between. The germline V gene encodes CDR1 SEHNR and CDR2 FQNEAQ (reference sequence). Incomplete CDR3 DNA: TGTGCCAGCAGCCTGATAGTGAACACTGAA. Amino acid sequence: CASSLIVNTE. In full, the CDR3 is CASSLIVNTEAFF.

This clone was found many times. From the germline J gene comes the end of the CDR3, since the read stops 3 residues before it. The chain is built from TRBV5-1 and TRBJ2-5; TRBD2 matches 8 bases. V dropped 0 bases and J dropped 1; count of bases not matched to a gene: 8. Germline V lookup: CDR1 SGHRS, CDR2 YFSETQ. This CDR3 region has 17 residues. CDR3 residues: CASSLAPGAGVQETQYF. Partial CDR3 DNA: TGCGCCAGCAGCTTGGCCCCGGGAGCGGGGGTCCAAGAGACC.

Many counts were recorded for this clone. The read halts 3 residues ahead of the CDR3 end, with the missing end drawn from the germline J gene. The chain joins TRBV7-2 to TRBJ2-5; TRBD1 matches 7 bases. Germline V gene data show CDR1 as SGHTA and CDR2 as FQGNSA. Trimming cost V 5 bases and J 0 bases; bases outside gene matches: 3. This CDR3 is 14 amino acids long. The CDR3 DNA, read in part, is TGTGCCAGCAGCCAAGGGACAGACCAAGAGACC. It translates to CASSQGTDQET. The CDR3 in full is CASSQGTDQETQYF.

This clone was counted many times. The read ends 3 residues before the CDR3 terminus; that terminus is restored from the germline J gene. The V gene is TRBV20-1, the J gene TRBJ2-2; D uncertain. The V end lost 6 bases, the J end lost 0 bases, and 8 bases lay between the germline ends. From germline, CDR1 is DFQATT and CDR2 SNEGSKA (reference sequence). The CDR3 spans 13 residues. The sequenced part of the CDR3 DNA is TGCAGTGCGTACACACCGAACACCGGGGAG. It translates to CSAYTPNTGE. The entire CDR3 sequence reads CSAYTPNTGELFF.

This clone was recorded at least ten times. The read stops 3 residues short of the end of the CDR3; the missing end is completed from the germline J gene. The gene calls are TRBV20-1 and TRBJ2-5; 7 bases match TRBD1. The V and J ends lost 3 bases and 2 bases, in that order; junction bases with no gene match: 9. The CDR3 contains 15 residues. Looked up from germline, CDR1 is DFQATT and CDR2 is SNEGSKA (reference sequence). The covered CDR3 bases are TGCAGTGCTAGGGACAGGCGCCTTGCGCAAGAGACC. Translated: CSARDRRLAQET. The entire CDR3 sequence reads CSARDRRLAQETQYF.

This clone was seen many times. The CDR3 spells CASRRQGTGETQYF. Incomplete CDR3 DNA: TGTGCCAGCAGAAGACAGGGGACGGGAGAGACC. The chain joins TRBV6-2 or TRBV6-3 to TRBJ2-5, with 8 bases that match TRBD1. The sequence runs out 3 residues before the end of the CDR3; the remainder is reconstructed from the germline J gene. The J segment lost 4 bases and the V segment lost 6 bases, leaving 7 bases of the junction unmatched. Per the germline V gene, CDR1 is MNHEY and CDR2 is SVGEGT. The CDR3 runs to 14 residues.

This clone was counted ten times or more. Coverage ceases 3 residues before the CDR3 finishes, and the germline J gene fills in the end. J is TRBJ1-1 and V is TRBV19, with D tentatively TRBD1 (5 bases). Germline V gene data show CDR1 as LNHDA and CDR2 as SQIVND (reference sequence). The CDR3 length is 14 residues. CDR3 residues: CASTSSGALGQAFF. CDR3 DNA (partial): TGTGCCAGTACTTCGTCGGGAGCTCTGGGGCAA.

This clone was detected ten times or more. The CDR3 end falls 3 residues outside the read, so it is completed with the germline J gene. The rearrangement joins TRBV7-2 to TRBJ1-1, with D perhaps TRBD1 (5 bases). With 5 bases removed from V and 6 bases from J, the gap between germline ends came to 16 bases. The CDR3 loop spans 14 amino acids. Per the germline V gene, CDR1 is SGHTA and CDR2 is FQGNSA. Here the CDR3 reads CASSPTHGRAEAFF. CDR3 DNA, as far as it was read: TGTGCCAGCAGCCCCACTCACGGCAGGGCTGAA. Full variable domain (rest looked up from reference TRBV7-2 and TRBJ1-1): GAGVSQSPSNKVTEKGKDVELRCDPISGHTALYWYRQSLGQGLEFLIYFQGNSAPDKSGLPSDRFSAERTGGSVSTLTIQRTQQEDSAVYLCASSPTHGRAEAFFGQGTRLTVV.

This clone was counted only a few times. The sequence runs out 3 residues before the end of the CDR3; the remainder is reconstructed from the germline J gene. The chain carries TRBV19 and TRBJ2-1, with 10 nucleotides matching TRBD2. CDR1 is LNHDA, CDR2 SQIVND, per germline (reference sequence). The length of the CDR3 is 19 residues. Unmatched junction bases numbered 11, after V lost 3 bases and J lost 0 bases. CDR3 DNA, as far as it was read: TGTGCCAGTAGTATTGGGCTAGCGGGAGTGGGGTTCTCCTACAATGAG. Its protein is CASSIGLAGVGFSYNE. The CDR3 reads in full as CASSIGLAGVGFSYNEQFF.

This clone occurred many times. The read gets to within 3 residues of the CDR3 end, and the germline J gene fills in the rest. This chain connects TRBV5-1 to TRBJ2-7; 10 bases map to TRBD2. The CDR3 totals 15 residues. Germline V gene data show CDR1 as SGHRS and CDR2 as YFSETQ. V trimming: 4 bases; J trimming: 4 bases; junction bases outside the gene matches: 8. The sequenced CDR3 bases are TGCGCCAGCAGCCTCGGGACTAGCGTTTCGTACGAG. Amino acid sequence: CASSLGTSVSYE. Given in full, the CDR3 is CASSLGTSVSYEQYF.

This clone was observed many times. CDR3 DNA (partial): TGTGCCAGTAGTATAGCGGGGATTGGGCAGCCC. It specifies CASSIAGIGQP. The full CDR3 protein is CASSIAGIGQPQHF. The chain combines TRBV19 with TRBJ1-5; unclear D gene. The CDR3 goes on 3 residues after the read ends, and that part is filled in from the germline J gene. The V end lost 1 base, the J end lost 7 bases, and 11 bases lay between the germline ends. The CDR3 length is 14 residues. Germline V lookup: CDR1 LNHDA, CDR2 SQIVND (reference sequence).

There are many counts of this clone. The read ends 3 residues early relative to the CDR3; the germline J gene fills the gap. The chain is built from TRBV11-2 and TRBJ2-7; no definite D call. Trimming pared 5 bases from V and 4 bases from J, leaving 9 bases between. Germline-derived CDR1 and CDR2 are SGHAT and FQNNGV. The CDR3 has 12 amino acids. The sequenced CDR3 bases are TGTGCCAGCAGCCCCCCCGGGTACGAG. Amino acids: CASSPPGYE. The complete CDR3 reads CASSPPGYEQYF.

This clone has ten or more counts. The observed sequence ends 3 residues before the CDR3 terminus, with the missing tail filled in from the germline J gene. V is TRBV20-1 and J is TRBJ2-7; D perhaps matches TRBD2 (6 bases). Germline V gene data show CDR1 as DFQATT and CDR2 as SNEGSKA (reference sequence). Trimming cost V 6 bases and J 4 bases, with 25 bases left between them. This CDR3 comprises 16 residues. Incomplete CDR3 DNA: TGCAGTGCCGTAGGACCGGCTAACGAGCGGGTATACGAG. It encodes CSAVGPANERVYE. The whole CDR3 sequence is CSAVGPANERVYEQYF.

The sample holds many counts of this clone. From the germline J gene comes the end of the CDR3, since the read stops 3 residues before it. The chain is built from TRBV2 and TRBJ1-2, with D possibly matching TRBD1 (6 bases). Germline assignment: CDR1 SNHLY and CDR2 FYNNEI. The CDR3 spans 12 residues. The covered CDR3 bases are TGTGCCAGCAGTACAGGGAATCGAGGC. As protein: CASSTGNRG. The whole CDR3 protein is CASSTGNRGYTF.

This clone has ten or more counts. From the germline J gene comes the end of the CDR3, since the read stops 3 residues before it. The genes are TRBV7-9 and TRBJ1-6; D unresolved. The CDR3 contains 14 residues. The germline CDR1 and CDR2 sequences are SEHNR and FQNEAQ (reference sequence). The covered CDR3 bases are TGTGCCAGCAGCCCCGCGGCCCCGACGGATTCC. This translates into CASSPAAPTDS. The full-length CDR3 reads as CASSPAAPTDSLHF.

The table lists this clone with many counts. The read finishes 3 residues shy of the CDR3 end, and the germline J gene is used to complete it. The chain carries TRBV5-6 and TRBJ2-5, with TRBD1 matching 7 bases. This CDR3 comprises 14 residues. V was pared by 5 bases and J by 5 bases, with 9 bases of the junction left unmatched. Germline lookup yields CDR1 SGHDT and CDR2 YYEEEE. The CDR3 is CASRNAKGAETQYF. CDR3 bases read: TGTGCCAGCAGAAACGCTAAGGGGGCGGAGACC.

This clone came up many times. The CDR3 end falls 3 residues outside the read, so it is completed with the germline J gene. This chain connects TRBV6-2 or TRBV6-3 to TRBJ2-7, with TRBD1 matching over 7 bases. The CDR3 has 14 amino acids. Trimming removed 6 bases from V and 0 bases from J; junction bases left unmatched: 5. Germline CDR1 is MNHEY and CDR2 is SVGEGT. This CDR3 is CASRKTGRSYEQYF. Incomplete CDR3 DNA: TGTGCCAGCAGGAAGACAGGGCGCTCCTACGAG.

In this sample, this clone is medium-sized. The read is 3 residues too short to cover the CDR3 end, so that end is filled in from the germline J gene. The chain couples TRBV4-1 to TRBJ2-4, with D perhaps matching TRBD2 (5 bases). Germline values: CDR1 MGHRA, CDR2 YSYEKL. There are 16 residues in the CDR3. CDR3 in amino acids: CASSQVPSSHQETQYF. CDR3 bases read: TGCGCCAGCAGCCAAGTACCGTCTAGCCATCAAGAGACT.

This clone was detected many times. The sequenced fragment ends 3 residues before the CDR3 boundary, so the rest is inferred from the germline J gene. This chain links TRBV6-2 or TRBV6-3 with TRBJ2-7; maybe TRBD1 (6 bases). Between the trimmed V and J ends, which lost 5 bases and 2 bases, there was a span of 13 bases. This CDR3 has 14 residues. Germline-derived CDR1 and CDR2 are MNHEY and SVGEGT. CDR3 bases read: TGTGCCAGCAGTCACAGGGAACCCACCTACGAG. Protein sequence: CASSHREPTYE. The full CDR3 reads CASSHREPTYEQYF.